A single T cell receptor beta chain is shown here with its context. Source study methods: Amplification with reference gene primers provided the estimates of nucleated cell counts. Clones were read by immunoSEQ multiplex PCR, and TCRdb kept only the in-frame ones, dropping some. V, J and clone size derive from that table, while D and trimming were established from the DNA sequence. Among tens of thousands of clones listed, around 80% were seen once. The data originate from a study of blood T cell repertoires in COVID-19. For the study at large: COVID-19 samples, acute and convalescent, were from the United States, Italy and Spain. PBMCs, B-cell-depleted T cells, or T cells were the source of the cDNA or gDNA that made up the material.

CDR3 length: 18 residues. Germline lookup yields CDR1 SNHLY and CDR2 FYNNEI. The J segment lost 4 bases and the V segment lost 4 bases, leaving 13 bases of the junction unmatched. The receptor was isolated from a man between 65 and 79 years old with acute or convalescent COVID-19. The sample consisted of peripheral blood. The rearrangement joins TRBV2 to TRBJ2-2; TRBD2 aligns across 9 bases. CDR3 sequence reads: CASSVAGDGSRGTGELFF. The CDR3 region has the DNA TGTGCCAGCAGTGTAGCGGGAGATGGGTCCAGAGGCACCGGGGAGCTGTTTTTT.